This T cell receptor (beta chain) is from a study of T cell responses to AZD1222 COVID-19 vaccine. General study findings and limits: Spike-spanning, vaccine-associated CD4 TCRs were dominant at 160-218 and 743-854.

As to this clone: What it recognizes is unknown.

The data were produced by immunoSEQ multiplex PCR, yet TCRdb's version contains in-frame clones alone and is incomplete. The data hold more than 150,000 clones, with approximately 91% observed a single time. This sequence originates from an adult in good health. Material: peripheral blood, obtained on day 0 of AZD1222 vaccination.

The CDR3 here is CATSDRTGGINEQFF. CDR3 nucleotide sequence: TGTGCCACCAGTGATCGGACAGGGGGCATCAATGAGCAGTTCTTC. This sequence joins TRBV24-1 and TRBJ2-1, with TRBD1 matching 11 bases. The CDR3 length is 15 residues. Germline V gene data show CDR1 as KGHDR and CDR2 as SFDVKD. Trimming cost V 3 bases and J 6 bases; bases outside gene matches: 3.